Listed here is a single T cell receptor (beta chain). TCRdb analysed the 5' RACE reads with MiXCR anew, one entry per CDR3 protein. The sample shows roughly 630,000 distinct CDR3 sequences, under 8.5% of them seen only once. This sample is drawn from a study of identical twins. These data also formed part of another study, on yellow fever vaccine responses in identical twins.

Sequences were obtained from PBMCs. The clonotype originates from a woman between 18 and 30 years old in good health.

The CDR3 sequence: CASGGQGARQPQHF. Here the CDR3 DNA reads TGTGCCAGCGGGGGACAGGGGGCTCGTCAGCCCCAGCATTTT. V gene TRBV2 combines with J gene TRBJ1-5, with 12 nucleotides matching TRBD1. Germline V lookup: CDR1 SNHLY, CDR2 FYNNEI. V lost 8 bases, J lost 6 bases, and 5 bases stayed unmatched. This CDR3 is 14 amino acids long.